One and the same sample provided the 21 T cell receptor beta chains below, sequenced in a study of long-term antiretroviral therapy in people with HIV. immunoSEQ v3.0 was run at survey level. Sequencing used immunoSEQ multiplex PCR; TCRdb keeps in-frame clones, though not all of them. There are 20,000 to 25,000 clones in the sample; 80% to 95% occur only once, and 7.3% lies in the top ten. Specimen: unsorted PBMCs, collected 4.4 years after starting antiretroviral therapy. Source of these receptors: a woman in her forties or fifties with HIV.

The rearrangement uses TRBV14 and TRBJ2-5; 7 bases align to TRBD1. The CDR3 is made up of 16 amino acids. Germline V CDR1 and CDR2: SGHDN, FVKESK. Unmatched junction bases numbered 6, after V lost 1 base and J lost 1 base. The CDR3 sequence: CASSQAGGIVQETQYF. CDR3 nucleotides: TGTGCCAGCAGCCAAGCAGGGGGAATCGTCCAAGAGACCCAGTACTTC. The entire variable domain, with the rest obtained from reference TRBV14 and TRBJ2-5, is as follows: EAGVTQFPSHSVIEKGQTVTLRCDPISGHDNLYWYRRVMGKEIKFLLHFVKESKQDESGMPNNRFLAERTGGTYSTLKVQPAELEDSGVYFCASSQAGGIVQETQYFGPGTRLLVL.

The rearrangement links TRBV6-5 to TRBJ1-6, with D uncertain. V gave up 4 bases and J gave up 8 bases, with 9 bases separating them. The germline gives CDR1 MNHEY, CDR2 SVGAGI. The CDR3 runs 13 residues. The CDR3 DNA reads as TGTGCCAGCAGTTTGGGGAAGGATTCACCCCTCCACTTT. Translation gives CASSLGKDSPLHF.

The chain couples TRBV27 to TRBJ1-1; D is perhaps TRBD1 (6 bases). The germline CDR1 and CDR2 sequences are MNHEY and SMNVEV (reference sequence). V dropped 5 bases and J dropped 1 base, with 23 bases sitting between them. The CDR3 is 18 residues long. The DNA for the CDR3 is TGTGCCAGCAGTAACGTCCCCCAGGCAGGGGCACCGAACACTGAAGCTTTCTTT. Its protein is CASSNVPQAGAPNTEAFF.

The V call is TRBV7-2, the J call TRBJ1-5; no definite D call. This CDR3 spans 15 amino acids. Trimming cost V 1 base and J 2 bases, with 9 bases left between them. The germline gives CDR1 SGHTA, CDR2 FQGNSA. The CDR3 nucleotides are TGTGCCAGCAGCTTAGACGGCGGACGCAATCAGCCCCAGCATTTT. Translated: CASSLDGGRNQPQHF.

CDR3 nucleotides: TGTGCCAGCAGCTGGTCCAGCGGGGGAACTCGCGATACGCAGTATTTT. This translates into CASSWSSGGTRDTQYF. The rearrangement joins TRBV7-9 to TRBJ2-3; 8 positions agree with TRBD2. Per the germline V gene, CDR1 is SEHNR and CDR2 is FQNEAQ (reference sequence). Losses at the gene ends were 4 bases for V and 6 bases for J; bases not matched to a gene: 12. The CDR3 is 16 amino acids.

The chain has TRBV7-9 and TRBJ2-1, with 10 positions matching TRBD2. The V and J ends lost 5 bases and 2 bases, in that order; junction bases with no gene match: 9. The CDR3 contains 17 residues. CDR1 and CDR2 from the germline V gene are SEHNR and FQNEAQ (reference sequence). CDR3 amino acids: CASSPGLAALTYNEQFF. The CDR3, as DNA: TGTGCCAGCAGCCCAGGACTAGCGGCTTTAACCTACAATGAGCAGTTCTTC.

This chain links TRBV19 with TRBJ2-1; 8 bases match TRBD2. The length of the CDR3 is 15 residues. The J segment lost 6 bases and the V segment lost 1 base, leaving 5 bases of the junction unmatched. Germline CDR1 reads LNHDA; CDR2 reads SQIVND (reference sequence). The CDR3 loop reads CASSIVAGGFNEQFF. The CDR3 region has the DNA TGTGCCAGTAGTATAGTGGCGGGGGGTTTCAATGAGCAGTTCTTC.

The chain links TRBV30 to TRBJ2-7, with 10 bases matching TRBD2. V shed 3 bases and J 13 bases; nucleotides not matched to a gene: 15. This CDR3 contains 14 residues. Germline V gene data show CDR1 as GTSNPN and CDR2 as SVGIG (reference sequence). CDR3 protein: CAWRLSGGASQRYF. The CDR3 region has the DNA TGTGCCTGGAGACTGAGCGGGGGGGCCTCACAGCGATACTTC.

The rearrangement uses TRBV11-2 and TRBJ1-2; unclear D gene. Deletions cut 1 base from V and 3 bases from J, with 15 bases between. In germline, CDR1 is SGHAT, CDR2 FQNNGV. The CDR3 contains 16 residues. The CDR3 nucleotides are TGTGCCAGCAGCTTAGTCCAGTCCTCTCCGGACTATGGCTACACCTTC. Amino acid sequence: CASSLVQSSPDYGYTF.

The CDR3 region has the DNA TGTGCCATCAGTTTCCCACCGGGACAGGGGGCAGACGAGCAGTACTTC. As protein: CAISFPPGQGADEQYF. The chain joins TRBV10-3 to TRBJ2-7; TRBD1 matches at 12 bases. Trimming at V came to 5 bases and at J to 5 bases, leaving 10 bases not matched to a gene. Germline V gives CDR1 ENHRY, CDR2 SYGVKD. This CDR3 spans 16 amino acids.

The chain uses TRBV4-2 and TRBJ1-2; D is unresolved. Germline CDR1 is LGHNA and CDR2 is YNFKEQ. V was trimmed by 0 bases and J by 4 bases, leaving 12 bases between them. The CDR3 extends over 15 amino acids. CDR3 loop: CASSQDYADTYGYTF. CDR3 bases: TGTGCCAGCAGCCAAGATTACGCGGATACCTATGGCTACACCTTC.

This chain joins TRBV9 and TRBJ2-4, with 7 bases that match TRBD1. The CDR3 totals 13 residues. Losses at the gene ends were 4 bases for V and 9 bases for J; bases not matched to a gene: 7. Germline V gene data show CDR1 as SGDLS and CDR2 as YYNGEE. The CDR3 loop is CASSTGASGIQYF. For the CDR3, the DNA is TGTGCCAGCAGCACAGGGGCAAGTGGCATTCAGTACTTC.

This clone was counted between two and nine times. A read error may account for a junction end that differs from germline. The V and J genes are TRBV7-9 and TRBJ1-2, with D maybe TRBD1 (6 bases). CDR3 length: 13 amino acids. The germline CDR1 and CDR2 sequences are SEHNR and FQNEAQ (reference sequence). CDR3: CASSLPGQRDYFF. The CDR3 nucleotides are TGTGCCAGCAGTCTCCCGGGACAAAGGGACTACTTCTTC.

The chain is built from TRBV2 and TRBJ1-1; possible D gene TRBD1, 5 bases. With 1 base removed from V and 4 bases from J, the gap between germline ends came to 10 bases. CDR1 and CDR2 from the germline V gene are SNHLY and FYNNEI. This CDR3 region has 14 residues. CDR3 loop: CASSEEAGLTEAFF. DNA of the CDR3: TGTGCCAGCAGTGAAGAGGCAGGGCTCACTGAAGCTTTCTTT.

This chain links TRBV6-6 with TRBJ1-1; 7 bases align to TRBD1. The CDR3 extends over 12 amino acids. Germline V gives CDR1 MNHNY, CDR2 SVGAGI (reference sequence). V was pared by 5 bases and J by 8 bases, with 5 bases of the junction left unmatched. As DNA, the CDR3 is TGTGCCAGCAGTGATCCGGGACAGGAAGCTTTCTTT. Its translation: CASSDPGQEAFF.

The chain combines TRBV7-6 with TRBJ2-3; 8 nucleotides match TRBD1. The CDR3 extends over 19 amino acids. Trimming at V came to 0 bases and at J to 0 bases, leaving 11 bases not matched to a gene. Germline V lookup: CDR1 SGHVS, CDR2 FNYEAQ. The CDR3 sequence: CASSLAGQGLDPSTDTQYF. Here the CDR3 DNA reads TGTGCCAGCAGCTTAGCCGGACAGGGACTTGACCCTAGCACAGATACGCAGTATTTT.

The genes are TRBV4-2 and TRBJ2-1; 12 bases are a match to TRBD2. The CDR3 is 16 residues long. V lost 0 bases to trimming and J lost 8 bases; unmatched junction nucleotides: 5. CDR1 and CDR2 from the germline V gene are LGHNA and YNFKEQ. The CDR3 spells CASSQEASGGADEQFF. Here the CDR3 DNA reads TGTGCCAGCAGCCAAGAGGCTAGCGGGGGGGCGGATGAGCAGTTCTTC.

This chain connects TRBV11-2 to TRBJ1-2; 7 bases align to TRBD1. Germline V gene data show CDR1 as SGHAT and CDR2 as FQNNGV. The CDR3 contains 12 residues. V shed 5 bases and J 7 bases; nucleotides not matched to a gene: 4. CDR3 DNA sequence: TGTGCCAGCAGCATAGGGGGCTTTGGCTACACCTTC. Protein: CASSIGGFGYTF. The whole variable domain, remainder taken from reference TRBV11-2 and TRBJ1-2, is EAGVAQSPRYKIIEKRQSVAFWCNPISGHATLYWYQQILGQGPKLLIQFQNNGVVDDSQLPKDRFSAERLKGVDSTLKIQPAKLEDSAVYLCASSIGGFGYTFGSGTRLTVV.

The chain is built from TRBV4-3 and TRBJ1-2; 8 nucleotides align to TRBD1. After removal of 4 bases from V and 2 bases from J, the junction contained 6 bases not matched to a gene. This CDR3 region has 15 residues. CDR1 LGHNA and CDR2 YSLEER come from the germline V gene. CDR3 protein: CASSPDRGTNYGYTF. The CDR3 nucleotides read TGCGCCAGCAGCCCCGACAGGGGTACGAACTATGGCTACACCTTC.

The chain uses TRBV19 and TRBJ1-3; no definite D call. This CDR3 region has 15 residues. Germline-derived CDR1 and CDR2 are LNHDA and SQIVND (reference sequence). The germline V and J ends were trimmed by 3 bases and 0 bases, with 9 bases remaining between them. The chain's CDR3 is CASSIPFSSGNTIYF. CDR3 coding DNA: TGTGCCAGTAGTATTCCCTTCAGCTCTGGAAACACCATATATTTT.

The table lists this clone with a few counts. This chain joins TRBV7-2 and TRBJ1-2; the D gene is possibly TRBD1 (5 bases). The CDR3 length is 13 residues. The V end lost 2 bases, the J end lost 4 bases, and 8 bases lay between the germline ends. Germline CDR1 is SGHTA and CDR2 is FQGNSA. The CDR3 region has the DNA TGTGCCAGCAGCTTATCAGGGATCTATGGCTACACCTTC. Amino acids: CASSLSGIYGYTF.